Detailed here is one TCR beta chain. The antigen remains undetermined. One junction end does not reproduce the germline sequence, and a read error may be involved. The sample comes from a study of cytomegalovirus exposure and HLA in healthy donors. CDR3 length equals 19 residues. The germline V gene has CDR1 MNHNS and CDR2 SASEGT. Study-wide findings and caveats: Clusters of TCRs from the first cohort tended to co-occur in the roughly 120 validation repertoires (as a later analysis found). Generally TCR sequences proved uncommon, though certain public TCRs appeared in numerous donors. There were under 200 TCR beta chains listed as cytomegalovirus-associated.

Profiled with immunoSEQ multiplex PCR; TCRdb holds only in-frame clones, not every one. The top ten hold approximately 1.2% of the sample, which has some 75,000 clones, roughly 95% seen once. The gene calls are TRBV6-1 and TRBJ1-4, with 9 positions matching TRBD1. This receptor was taken from a woman under 30 in good health and CMV-seronegative. Sequencing input: PBMCs. The CDR3: CASSEAGTGWLSSNEKLFF. As DNA, the CDR3 is TGTGCCAGCAGCGAAGCCGGGACAGGGTGGCTCTCTAGTAATGAAAAACTGTTTTTT.